A single sample gave rise to the 16 T cell receptor beta chains below, sequenced in a study of T cell responses to AZD1222 COVID-19 vaccine (dated by TCRdb to about 2021). This sample's time point label indicates: about 28 days (+/-7) after the second vaccine dose. The library was produced with the immunoSEQ multiplex PCR assay. This is the immuneACCESS table as TCRdb keeps it, with only in-frame sequences that have V and J called. A part of the clones is gone; compared with another copy, unresolved V genes explain less than half, and the rest is unexplained. Counted in this sample were approximately 160,000 clones; approximately 90% of them appeared once. Approximately 0.98% of the sample rests with the top ten. This material consisted of peripheral blood, taken 28 days after the second AZD1222 dose. These TCRs come from an adult who received the AZD1222 COVID-19 vaccine.

J is TRBJ2-7 and V is TRBV6-5, with 11 positions matching TRBD2. The CDR3 runs to 13 residues. Germline loops: CDR1 MNHEY, CDR2 SVGAGI. With 11 bases clipped from V and 0 bases from J, the junction kept 3 bases outside the gene matches. The CDR3, as DNA: TGTGCCGCTAGCGGGGGGCTCTCCTACGAGCAGTACTTC. As protein: CAASGGLSYEQYF.

The V and J genes are TRBV3-1 (or the pseudogene TRBV3-2) and TRBJ2-1, with 9 bases matching TRBD2. Germline V gives CDR1 LGHDT, CDR2 YNNKEL (reference sequence). The CDR3 totals 17 residues. Trimming took 1 base from V and 7 from J; bases not matched to a gene: 11. In DNA form, the CDR3 reads TGTGCCAGCAGCCAAGCCCCTGGCGGGGGGGCCCGGAATGAGCAGTTCTTC. Translating gives CASSQAPGGGARNEQFF.

Written as DNA, the CDR3 is TGTGCCAGCAGTGGGGAGGACAGTGAAATGAACACTGAAGCTTTCTTT. Translation: CASSGEDSEMNTEAFF. This chain links TRBV2 with TRBJ1-1; D is possibly TRBD1 (6 bases). The CDR3 covers 16 residues. V was cut by 4 bases and J by 0 bases, with 15 bases left in between. The germline gives CDR1 SNHLY, CDR2 FYNNEI.

This sequence joins TRBV12-3 or TRBV12-4 and TRBJ1-1, with D maybe TRBD1 (5 bases). The CDR3 length is 13 residues. Trimming took 7 bases from V and 4 from J, leaving 13 bases between them. For the CDR3, the DNA is TGTGCCAGCACCTTAGGGGAGAGCACTGAAGCTTTCTTT. Encoded protein: CASTLGESTEAFF.

The chain recombines TRBV7-9 with TRBJ1-4; 7 nucleotides line up with TRBD1. The CDR3 length is 19 residues. V shed 4 bases, J shed 3 bases, and the junction held 17 bases outside the gene matches. The germline V gene encodes CDR1 SEHNR and CDR2 FQNEAQ (reference sequence). The CDR3 DNA reads as TGTGCCAGCAGCTACCGACAGGGAAGCCAAATACGTGCTAATGAAAAACTGTTTTTT. It specifies CASSYRQGSQIRANEKLFF.

The CDR3 DNA reads as TGTGCCAGCAGTGAAGCGCCGGGGTCTGAGCAGTTCTTC. Its protein is CASSEAPGSEQFF. V gene TRBV6-1 combines with J gene TRBJ2-1; D might be TRBD2 (5 bases). Germline CDR1 MNHNS, CDR2 SASEGT. V was cut by 0 bases and J by 9 bases, with 9 bases left in between. CDR3 length: 13 amino acids.

The genes are TRBV3-1 (or the pseudogene TRBV3-2) and TRBJ1-2; D ambiguous. The CDR3 is 12 residues long. CDR1 is LGHDT, CDR2 YNNKEL, per germline (reference sequence). The V end lost 1 base, the J end lost 6 bases, and 6 bases lay between the germline ends. CDR3 DNA sequence: TGTGCCAGCAGCCAAGGAATCCATGGCTACACCTTC. Translating it yields CASSQGIHGYTF.

This clone was detected only once. The chain has TRBV7-2 and TRBJ1-6; 11 positions agree with TRBD1. Germline lookup yields CDR1 SGHTA and CDR2 FQGNSA. The CDR3 is 15 amino acids. V was pared by 4 bases and J by 5 bases, with 1 base of the junction left unmatched. The CDR3 DNA reads as TGTGCCAGCAGCTCGGGACAGGGGGATAATTCACCCCTCCACTTT. Residues: CASSSGQGDNSPLHF.

V and J are TRBV27 and TRBJ2-7, with 9 bases matching TRBD1. Trimming removed 6 bases from V and 2 bases from J; junction bases left unmatched: 5. From germline, CDR1 is MNHEY and CDR2 SMNVEV (reference sequence). This CDR3 has 14 residues. The CDR3 DNA sequence: TGTGCCAGCAGCCGGACAGGGGTTACCTACGAGCAGTACTTC. It translates to CASSRTGVTYEQYF.

Points on this clone: Other DNA variants within this sample encode the same CDR3. This chain links TRBV18 with TRBJ1-1; no clear D gene. This CDR3 is 13 amino acids long. From germline, CDR1 is KGHSH and CDR2 LQKENI. Trimming cost V 4 bases and J 1 base, with 7 bases left between them. This CDR3 is CASSLQANTEAFF. The CDR3 region has the DNA TGTGCCAGCTCACTACAAGCGAACACTGAAGCTTTCTTT. Supplemented by reference TRBV18 and TRBJ1-1, the full variable domain reads NAGVMQNPRHLVRRRGQEARLRCSPMKGHSHVYWYRQLPEEGLKFMVYLQKENIIDESGMPKERFSAEFPKEGPSILRIQQVVRGDSAAYFCASSLQANTEAFFGQGTRLTVV.

The rearrangement joins TRBV3-1 (or the pseudogene TRBV3-2) to TRBJ1-3; possible D gene TRBD1, 5 bases. Germline CDR1 is LGHDT and CDR2 is YNNKEL (reference sequence). V lost 3 bases and J 3 bases, leaving 12 bases between the germline ends. CDR3 size: 15 residues. CDR3 nucleotides: TGTGCCAGCAGCCACTGGGAGGGACTTGGAAACACCATATATTTT. Its protein is CASSHWEGLGNTIYF.

The rearrangement joins TRBV2 to TRBJ1-4; D gene uncertain. The CDR3 loop spans 14 amino acids. Trimming pared 7 bases from V and 8 bases from J, leaving 17 bases between. From germline, CDR1 is SNHLY and CDR2 FYNNEI. The CDR3 DNA sequence: TGTGCCAGCATTTTAGCCCTCCGAGACGAAAAACTGTTTTTT. This sequence encodes CASILALRDEKLFF.

The chain joins TRBV3-1 (or the pseudogene TRBV3-2) to TRBJ1-1, with D perhaps matching TRBD1 (5 bases). The CDR3 has 13 amino acids. Trimming left V 5 bases short and J 4 bases short, with 11 bases between. Germline V gene data show CDR1 as LGHDT and CDR2 as YNNKEL (reference sequence). The CDR3 spells CASSGGVVTEAFF. The CDR3 bases are TGTGCCAGCAGCGGGGGGGTGGTCACTGAAGCTTTCTTT.

The J gene is TRBJ2-7, the V gene TRBV15, with D unresolved. Trimming stripped 4 bases from V and 2 bases from J, with 12 bases between. In germline, CDR1 is LNHNV, CDR2 YYDKDF (reference sequence). This CDR3 is built from 14 residues. DNA of the CDR3: TGTGCCACCAGCATGAAGGACGGTGCCTACGAGCAGTACTTC. Translation: CATSMKDGAYEQYF. The whole variable domain, filled in from reference TRBV15 and TRBJ2-7, reads DAMVIQNPRYQVTQFGKPVTLSCSQTLNHNVMYWYQQKSSQAPKLLFHYYDKDFNNEADTPDNFQSRRPNTSFCFLDIRSPGLGDTAMYLCATSMKDGAYEQYFGPGTRLTVT.

V is TRBV10-3 and J is TRBJ2-7; 7 nucleotides align to TRBD1. This CDR3 spans 15 amino acids. J was trimmed by 4 bases and V by 6 bases; bases with no gene match: 12. Germline V gene data show CDR1 as ENHRY and CDR2 as SYGVKD. The CDR3 region is CAISADRSLLYEQYF. CDR3 nucleotides: TGTGCCATCAGCGCGGACAGGTCACTCTTATACGAGCAGTACTTC.

The V and J genes are TRBV5-6 and TRBJ2-3; 8 bases fit TRBD2. The junction had 4 bases not matched to a gene; V was cut back by 4 bases and J by 0 bases. The germline CDR1 and CDR2 sequences are SGHDT and YYEEEE. The CDR3 contains 15 residues. Here the CDR3 DNA reads TGTGCCAGCAGCCGGGGGGGGCACAGCACAGATACGCAGTATTTT. Translating gives CASSRGGHSTDTQYF.